This T cell receptor beta chain derives from a study of CD8+CD57+ T cells in acquired aplastic anemia. Study-wide background: The DNA of sorted CD4+ and CD8+ cells averaged roughly 3.2 ug. The average read count for CD4+ cells in healthy donors was about 9.9 million. Study-level findings and limits: Researchers report that around 29 CD8+ CDR3 sequences appeared in both patients and controls. Patients and controls were not found to differ significantly in CD8+ Simpson's diversity.

On this clonotype: Its antigen is unidentified.

CDR3 length: 15 residues. V lost 3 bases to trimming and J lost 3 bases; unmatched junction nucleotides: 9. Germline lookup yields CDR1 DFQATT and CDR2 SNEGSKA (reference sequence). For CDR3 and TCR beta VDJ profiling, genomic DNA was the template used. TCRdb reprocessed the reads with MiXCR, giving one entry per CDR3 protein. The profile shows about 190,000 distinct CDR3 sequences, around 59% of them singletons. Material for sequencing was sorted CD4+, CD8+, or CD8+CD57+ T cells (not recorded which) from PBMCs. The V call is TRBV20-1, the J call TRBJ2-7, with TRBD2 matching over 9 bases. This TCR came from a human donor in good health, serving as a control. CDR3: CSARGGGGWVYEQYF. CDR3 sequence (DNA): TGCAGTGCTAGGGGCGGGGGGGGGTGGGTCTACGAGCAGTACTTC.